The 18 T cell receptor beta chains below all came from one sample that was sequenced in a study of T cells after yellow fever vaccination. TCRdb fed the 5' RACE reads into MiXCR, producing one record per CDR3 protein. Found here are hundreds of thousands of distinct CDR3 sequences, around an eighth of them singletons; the top ten hold around 14%. Sequencing used PBMCs, obtained on the day of the yellow fever booster vaccination. Receptors originate from a man aged 25-40 years who received the YFV17D yellow fever vaccine.

This clonotype has just a few counts. The chain combines TRBV4-3 with TRBJ2-1, with D possibly being TRBD2 (6 bases). The CDR3 spans 13 residues. Germline CDR1 reads LGHNA; CDR2 reads YSLEER. With 0 bases removed from V and 10 bases from J, the gap between germline ends came to 10 bases. CDR3 sequence: CASSQESSGEQFF. DNA of the CDR3: TGCGCCAGCAGCCAAGAGTCCAGCGGGGAGCAGTTCTTC.

This clonotype has a handful of counts. The chain links TRBV4-1 to TRBJ2-2; TRBD1 aligns across 11 bases. The germline gives CDR1 MGHRA, CDR2 YSYEKL. The CDR3 runs 15 residues. The trim removed 4 bases at V and 8 bases at J, leaving 6 bases unmatched. CDR3 loop: CASSLGQGARGELFF. CDR3 coding DNA: TGCGCCAGCAGCCTAGGACAGGGGGCGAGGGGGGAGCTGTTTTTT.

This clonotype has just a few counts. The chain couples TRBV7-2 to TRBJ2-3; a possible D gene is TRBD1 (5 bases). CDR1 and CDR2 from the germline V gene are SGHTA and FQGNSA. This CDR3 comprises 15 residues. V lost 2 bases, J lost 3 bases, and 12 bases lay in between. The CDR3 DNA is TGTGCCAGCAGCTTATCGAGCAGGGAAACAGATACGCAGTATTTT. Translating gives CASSLSSRETDTQYF.

This clonotype was detected a few times. V and J are TRBV6-2 or TRBV6-3 and TRBJ2-7; D is ambiguous. Trimming stripped 8 bases from V and 0 bases from J, with 8 bases between. The length of the CDR3 is 12 residues. CDR1 is MNHEY and CDR2 is SVGEGT in the germline V gene. DNA of the CDR3: TGTGCCAGCGGCCAGGCCTCCTACGAGCAGTACTTC. Encoded protein: CASGQASYEQYF.

This clonotype was seen more than once but under ten times. The chain has TRBV9 and TRBJ1-2; a possible D gene is TRBD1 (5 bases). The V and J ends lost 4 bases and 4 bases respectively, with 14 bases between them. The CDR3 is 14 residues long. Germline CDR1 is SGDLS and CDR2 is YYNGEE. CDR3 coding DNA: TGTGCCAGCAGCAACCGGGACGGCTCCTATGGCTACACCTTC. It encodes CASSNRDGSYGYTF.

The CDR3, as DNA: TGTGCCAGCAGTTTCCCCCTCCCGGGGTCTCATACGCAGTATTTT. It encodes CASSFPLPGSHTQYF. V usage is TRBV28 and J usage is TRBJ2-3, with D possibly matching TRBD2 (5 bases). The V end lost 3 bases, the J end lost 7 bases, and 17 bases lay between the germline ends. The CDR3 has 15 amino acids. Per the germline V gene, CDR1 is MDHEN and CDR2 is SYDVKM.

In its sample, this clonotype was seen a few times. As DNA, the CDR3 is TGTGCCAGCAGCCCCCGGGACAGGGTGAACATTCAGTACTTC. Translated, it gives CASSPRDRVNIQYF. The rearrangement uses TRBV27 and TRBJ2-4; TRBD1 aligns across 9 bases. The CDR3 has 14 residues. The junction had 7 bases not matched to a gene; V was cut back by 6 bases and J by 7 bases. Germline V gene data show CDR1 as MNHEY and CDR2 as SMNVEV (reference sequence).

This chain uses TRBV5-1 with TRBJ2-3; D gene ambiguous. The V gene lost 1 base and the J gene lost 4 bases, with 7 bases spanning the gap. This CDR3 is 13 amino acids long. In germline, CDR1 is SGHRS, CDR2 YFSETQ. For the CDR3, the DNA is TGCGCCAGCAGCTTGAACAGCGCAGATACGCAGTATTTT. Residues: CASSLNSADTQYF.

This clonotype showed up just a few times. The gene calls are TRBV27 and TRBJ2-1, with TRBD2 identical over 11 bases. The CDR3 length is 15 residues. V was pared by 3 bases and J by 5 bases, with 3 bases of the junction left unmatched. Germline V CDR1 and CDR2: MNHEY, SMNVEV (reference sequence). CDR3 sequence: CASSFSGRANNEQFF. The CDR3 nucleotides are TGTGCCAGCAGTTTTAGCGGGAGGGCCAACAATGAGCAGTTCTTC.

The table lists this clonotype with a few counts. V usage is TRBV3-1 and J usage is TRBJ2-7, with D perhaps TRBD2 (5 bases). The CDR3 runs to 15 residues. The V and J ends lost 1 base and 2 bases respectively, with 12 bases between them. Germline CDR1 reads LGHDT; CDR2 reads YNNKEL (reference sequence). CDR3 nucleotide sequence: TGTGCCAGCAGCCAAGGAGTGGGAGTTACCTACGAGCAGTACTTC. It yields the protein CASSQGVGVTYEQYF.

The chain is built from TRBV7-3 and TRBJ2-5, with 7 bases that match TRBD1. The germline gives CDR1 SGHTA, CDR2 FQGTGA. The CDR3 extends over 15 amino acids. After removal of 2 bases from V and 5 bases from J, the junction contained 8 bases not matched to a gene. This chain's CDR3 is CASSLGSDRLETQYF. CDR3 DNA: TGTGCCAGCAGCTTAGGTTCGGACAGGTTGGAGACCCAGTACTTC.

This clonotype was counted a few times. The J gene is TRBJ1-1, the V gene TRBV20-1; D gene unclear. Germline values: CDR1 DFQATT, CDR2 SNEGSKA (reference sequence). V lost 0 bases and J 0 bases, leaving 11 bases between the germline ends. CDR3 length: 15 residues. CDR3 sequence: CSARDLKRVNTEAFF. Here the CDR3 DNA reads TGCAGTGCTAGAGATTTGAAGCGGGTGAACACTGAAGCTTTCTTT.

The chain carries TRBV5-1 and TRBJ2-2; maybe TRBD1 (6 bases). Germline CDR1 is SGHRS and CDR2 is YFSETQ. V dropped 2 bases and J dropped 5 bases, with 16 bases sitting between them. The CDR3 consists of 16 residues. CDR3 loop: CASSLQGIGVTGELFF. CDR3 bases: TGCGCCAGCAGCTTACAGGGCATAGGAGTAACCGGGGAGCTGTTTTTT.

This clonotype has ten or more counts. The CDR3 DNA follows: TGCGCCAGCAGCTTGGCGAGCAGGGCCTACGAGCAGTACTTC. It is translated as CASSLASRAYEQYF. The chain links TRBV5-1 to TRBJ2-7; D may be TRBD1 (5 bases). Trimming cost V 0 bases and J 2 bases, with 9 bases left between them. The germline CDR1 and CDR2 sequences are SGHRS and YFSETQ. The CDR3 covers 14 residues.

This chain connects TRBV3-1 to TRBJ2-3; TRBD2 aligns across 8 bases. CDR3 length equals 21 residues. V lost 1 base to trimming and J lost 4 bases; unmatched junction nucleotides: 22. The germline V gene encodes CDR1 LGHDT and CDR2 YNNKEL (reference sequence). CDR3 sequence reads: CASSQAFGRSGSPDIPDTQYF. For the CDR3, the DNA is TGTGCCAGCAGCCAAGCCTTCGGTAGGAGCGGGAGCCCCGACATCCCAGATACGCAGTATTTT.

This clonotype was observed at least ten times. The chain is built from TRBV6-1 and TRBJ1-1, with a possible D match to TRBD1 (6 bases). Trimming took 8 bases from V and 0 from J, leaving 10 bases between them. Per germline, CDR1 MNHNS and CDR2 SASEGT. This CDR3 region has 13 residues. The CDR3 DNA reads as TGTGCCAGCGGTAGGGGGATGAACACTGAAGCTTTCTTT. Amino acids: CASGRGMNTEAFF.

This clonotype was seen more than once but under ten times. V usage is TRBV20-1 and J usage is TRBJ1-5; 9 bases agree with TRBD1. V shed 5 bases, J shed 6 bases, and the junction held 8 bases outside the gene matches. Per germline, CDR1 DFQATT and CDR2 SNEGSKA (reference sequence). This CDR3 region has 14 residues. The CDR3 DNA sequence: TGCAGTGCTTTCCGGACAGGGGTGCGTCAGCCCCAGCATTTT. It specifies CSAFRTGVRQPQHF.

This clonotype was detected only a few times. The chain has TRBV3-1 and TRBJ2-5; D is unclear. This CDR3 has 14 amino acids. CDR1 LGHDT and CDR2 YNNKEL come from the germline V gene (reference sequence). Deletions cut 0 bases from V and 9 bases from J, with 14 bases between. CDR3 coding DNA: TGTGCCAGCAGCCAAGATCTGGTAACTCGGGCCCAGTACTTC. The encoded protein is CASSQDLVTRAQYF.